These 20 T cell receptor beta chains came from one sample sequenced in a study of blood T cell repertoires in COVID-19. The table came from immunoSEQ multiplex PCR; TCRdb's copy has only in-frame clones and leaves some out. Here the sample spans approximately 240,000 clones, less than 85% being singletons. Sequencing was done on a sample of peripheral blood. These receptors were obtained from an elderly woman with active or convalescent COVID-19.

This chain uses TRBV10-3 with TRBJ2-5, with D possibly being TRBD2 (7 bases). V lost 6 bases and J 2 bases, leaving 16 bases between the germline ends. Germline V gene sequence: CDR1 ENHRY, CDR2 SYGVKD. The CDR3 is 15 amino acids. The CDR3, as DNA: TGTGCCATCAGGGGACTACAGGGTCCTCAAGAGACCCAGTACTTC. Translating it yields CAIRGLQGPQETQYF.

The chain carries TRBV6-5 and TRBJ2-3; D possibly corresponds to TRBD1 (6 bases). In germline, CDR1 is MNHEY, CDR2 SVGAGI. The CDR3 length is 15 residues. V was cut by 2 bases and J by 2 bases, with 11 bases left in between. CDR3 nucleotides: TGTGCCAGCAGTTACGGAAACAGGGCCACAGATACGCAGTATTTT. It is translated as CASSYGNRATDTQYF.

V usage is TRBV28 and J usage is TRBJ1-3, with a possible D match to TRBD1 (5 bases). V dropped 7 bases and J dropped 8 bases, with 18 bases sitting between them. The CDR3 loop spans 14 amino acids. Germline CDR1 reads MDHEN; CDR2 reads SYDVKM. The CDR3 nucleotides are TGTGCCAGCACCTCAGGAGGGGTTGACGACACCATATATTTT. Translating it yields CASTSGGVDDTIYF.

This rearrangement joins TRBV6-6 to TRBJ1-5, with D unclear. Looked up from germline, CDR1 is MNHNY and CDR2 is SVGAGI (reference sequence). V shed 5 bases and J shed 0 bases, with 17 bases lying between them. The CDR3 sequence is 17 residues long. CDR3 protein: CASSHEMWASSNQPQHF. The CDR3 DNA sequence: TGTGCCAGCAGTCACGAGATGTGGGCTTCTAGCAATCAGCCCCAGCATTTT.

The chain joins TRBV7-9 to TRBJ2-3; tentatively, D is TRBD2 (5 bases). CDR1 and CDR2 (germline): SEHNR, FQNEAQ (reference sequence). Trimming removed 1 base at V and 6 bases at J, with 14 bases between. The CDR3 is 15 amino acids. The CDR3 DNA reads as TGTGCCAGCAGCTTAGGGGGAGACTTCTCTGATACGCAGTATTTT. It encodes CASSLGGDFSDTQYF.

Details on this clone: Compared with germline, one end of the junction differs, possibly owing to a read error. V usage is TRBV11-2 and J usage is TRBJ2-7; 9 positions match TRBD1. CDR3 size: 14 residues. From germline, CDR1 is SGHAT and CDR2 FQNNGV. The CDR3 spells CASSRAGDRVPDRF. In DNA form, the CDR3 reads TGTGCCAGCAGCCGAGCCGGGGACAGGGTACCGGATAGGTTC.

In its sample, this clone was seen a few times. The V gene is TRBV20-1, the J gene TRBJ2-7; D may be TRBD2 (6 bases). The CDR3 has 13 amino acids. The V end was cut by 3 bases, the J end by 9 bases, with 18 bases between. From germline, CDR1 is DFQATT and CDR2 SNEGSKA (reference sequence). The CDR3 loop reads CSASVAPGEVQYF. CDR3 coding DNA: TGCAGTGCTAGTGTTGCCCCCGGGGAGGTGCAGTACTTC.

This chain links TRBV19 with TRBJ2-7; D might be TRBD1 (5 bases). The CDR3 extends over 14 amino acids. Germline-derived CDR1 and CDR2 are LNHDA and SQIVND (reference sequence). V lost 2 bases and J 5 bases, leaving 13 bases between the germline ends. The DNA for the CDR3 is TGTGCCAGTAGTATACAAGGAAGGGGAAACGAGCAGTACTTC. The encoded protein is CASSIQGRGNEQYF.

Points on this clone: The sample has other DNA sequences that encode this CDR3 too. The gene calls are TRBV5-1 and TRBJ2-3, with D unresolved. Germline lookup yields CDR1 SGHRS and CDR2 YFSETQ. The CDR3 extends over 15 amino acids. V was pared by 0 bases and J by 0 bases, with 8 bases between. CDR3 DNA sequence: TGCGCCAGCAGCTTGGGGCAGGTTAGCACAGATACGCAGTATTTT. Residues: CASSLGQVSTDTQYF. The entire variable domain, with the rest obtained from reference TRBV5-1 and TRBJ2-3, is as follows: KAGVTQTPRYLIKTRGQQVTLSCSPISGHRSVSWYQQTPGQGLQFLFEYFSETQRNKGNFPGRFSGRQFSNSRSEMNVSTLELGDSALYLCASSLGQVSTDTQYFGPGTRLTVL.

The chain recombines TRBV5-4 with TRBJ2-3; possibly TRBD2 for D (5 bases). From germline, CDR1 is SGHNT and CDR2 YYREEE (reference sequence). Trimming pared 1 base from V and 2 bases from J, leaving 14 bases between. CDR3 size: 16 residues. The CDR3 DNA sequence: TGTGCCAGCAGCTTGAGGCGAGGGCCGTCCACAGATACGCAGTATTTT. The encoded protein is CASSLRRGPSTDTQYF.

This clone was seen only a few times. The chain recombines TRBV30 with TRBJ1-1, with TRBD1 as a possible D gene (6 bases). This CDR3 is 14 amino acids long. Deletions cut 4 bases from V and 5 bases from J, with 17 bases between. Germline loops: CDR1 GTSNPN, CDR2 SVGIG (reference sequence). DNA for the CDR3: TGTGCCTGGAAAATCGGACAGAGCACTACTGAAGCTTTCTTT. Translated: CAWKIGQSTTEAFF.

The chain uses TRBV5-8 and TRBJ1-2, with a weak D call TRBD1 (5 bases). Trimming removed 1 base at V and 5 bases at J, with 12 bases between. The CDR3 length is 14 residues. Germline assignment: CDR1 SGHTS and CDR2 YDEGEE. CDR3 nucleotide sequence: TGTGCCAGCAGCTTGTCCGTCAGGGCATATGGCTACACCTTC. Its translation: CASSLSVRAYGYTF.

The chain is built from TRBV5-1 and TRBJ1-2; D not certain. V lost 4 bases and J lost 8, with 18 bases in between. The CDR3 covers 14 residues. Looked up from germline, CDR1 is SGHRS and CDR2 is YFSETQ. The DNA for the CDR3 is TGCGCCAGCAGCCCCAGCCACCCCACTACCGGCTACACCTTC. Amino acids: CASSPSHPTTGYTF.

This chain links TRBV4-1 with TRBJ1-2; D is possibly TRBD1 (6 bases). The CDR3 has 14 residues. Germline assignment: CDR1 MGHRA and CDR2 YSYEKL. V was pared by 0 bases and J by 5 bases, with 10 bases between. The CDR3 sequence: CASSQESQGYGYTF. CDR3 DNA: TGCGCCAGCAGCCAAGAGTCTCAGGGGTATGGCTACACCTTC.

V gene TRBV5-6 combines with J gene TRBJ2-7; 7 positions match TRBD1. The CDR3 is 16 amino acids. Trimming removed 4 bases from V and 2 bases from J; junction bases left unmatched: 12. The germline V gene encodes CDR1 SGHDT and CDR2 YYEEEE. CDR3 DNA: TGTGCCAGCAGCCCGAGAGGGGGACAGCTACCCTACGAGCAGTACTTC. Protein sequence: CASSPRGGQLPYEQYF.

This rearrangement joins TRBV6-5 to TRBJ2-7; maybe TRBD2 (7 bases). The length of the CDR3 is 15 residues. Per the germline V gene, CDR1 is MNHEY and CDR2 is SVGAGI. Trimming left V 6 bases short and J 0 bases short, with 15 bases between. As DNA, the CDR3 is TGTGCCAGCAGCCTTCTGCGGGGGCTCTCCTACGAGCAGTACTTC. It yields the protein CASSLLRGLSYEQYF.

For the CDR3, the DNA is TGCAGTGCTAGTGGACAACCCGGCACTGAAGCTTTCTTT. It translates to CSASGQPGTEAFF. The chain is built from TRBV20-1 and TRBJ1-1; the D gene is possibly TRBD1 (5 bases). The CDR3 runs 13 residues. Per the germline V gene, CDR1 is DFQATT and CDR2 is SNEGSKA (reference sequence). Trimming stripped 3 bases from V and 4 bases from J, with 12 bases between.

V gene TRBV18 combines with J gene TRBJ2-1, with 7 bases matching TRBD1. The V gene's germline CDR1 is KGHSH and CDR2 LQKENI. With 5 bases clipped from V and 0 bases from J, the junction kept 7 bases outside the gene matches. The CDR3 length is 16 residues. CDR3 sequence (DNA): TGTGCCAGCTCAACCGGACAGGCCATCTCCTACAATGAGCAGTTCTTC. Translation: CASSTGQAISYNEQFF.

This chain uses TRBV25-1 with TRBJ2-6; no firm D call. There are 17 residues in the CDR3. The germline V gene encodes CDR1 MGHDK and CDR2 SYGVNS. Trimming stripped 1 base from V and 4 bases from J, with 14 bases between. The CDR3 nucleotides are TGTGCCAGCAGTGAATTGATCCGTGGCCCCGGGGCCAACGTCCTGACTTTC. It encodes CASSELIRGPGANVLTF.

V is TRBV18 and J is TRBJ2-1; the match to TRBD2 covers 9 bases. Trimming at V came to 5 bases and at J to 7 bases, leaving 9 bases not matched to a gene. This CDR3 is 15 amino acids long. The germline V gene encodes CDR1 KGHSH and CDR2 LQKENI. The CDR3 protein is CASSAAGGPGNEQFF. In DNA, the CDR3 is TGTGCCAGCTCAGCGGCGGGGGGGCCAGGTAATGAGCAGTTCTTC.